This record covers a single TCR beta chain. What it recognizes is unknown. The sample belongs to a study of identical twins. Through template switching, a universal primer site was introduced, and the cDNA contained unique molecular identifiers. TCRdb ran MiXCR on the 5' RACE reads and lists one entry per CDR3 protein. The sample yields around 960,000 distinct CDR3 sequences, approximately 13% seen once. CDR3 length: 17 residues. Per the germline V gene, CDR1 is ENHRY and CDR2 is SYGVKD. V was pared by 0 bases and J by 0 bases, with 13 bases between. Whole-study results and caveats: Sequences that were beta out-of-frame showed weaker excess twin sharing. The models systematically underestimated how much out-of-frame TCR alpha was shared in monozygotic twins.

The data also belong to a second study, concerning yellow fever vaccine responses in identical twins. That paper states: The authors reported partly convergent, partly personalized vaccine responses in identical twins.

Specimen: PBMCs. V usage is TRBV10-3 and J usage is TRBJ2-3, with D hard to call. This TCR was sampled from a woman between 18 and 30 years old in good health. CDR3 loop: CAISESRSGHSTDTQYF. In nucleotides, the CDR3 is TGTGCCATCAGTGAGTCAAGGAGTGGGCATAGCACAGATACGCAGTATTTT.